What follows are 13 T cell receptor beta chains derived from one specimen sequenced in a study of OX40 agonist ivuxolimab in advanced cancers. Here immunoSEQ multiplex PCR was the method, and the copy in TCRdb shows in-frame clones only, minus some. Found here are around 61,000 clones, less than 85% of them singletons; the top ten hold roughly 0.47%. The specimen comprised CD4+ or CD8+ T cells sorted from blood, sampled in a trial of the OX40 agonist ivuxolimab. All receptors derive from an adult with an advanced solid tumor such as melanoma, head and neck, liver or kidney cancer.

The chain couples TRBV27 to TRBJ2-2; D assignment may be TRBD1 or TRBD2 (6 bases each). Germline CDR1 and CDR2: MNHEY and SMNVEV (reference sequence). This CDR3 comprises 15 residues. V shed 0 bases and J shed 7 bases, with 12 bases lying between them. The CDR3 protein is CASSLSWGADGELFF. The CDR3 bases are TGTGCCAGCAGTTTATCATGGGGGGCTGACGGGGAGCTGTTTTTT.

This clone was counted a single time. The V and J genes are TRBV30 and TRBJ1-1; weak D call: TRBD1 (6 bases). Germline V gene data show CDR1 as GTSNPN and CDR2 as SVGIG (reference sequence). The CDR3 length is 14 residues. V was pared by 3 bases and J by 6 bases, with 17 bases between. The CDR3 is CAWSGTLGGSEAFF. Here the CDR3 DNA reads TGTGCCTGGAGCGGGACCTTAGGGGGTTCTGAAGCTTTCTTT.

The chain couples TRBV5-6 to TRBJ2-1; D is ambiguous. Between the trimmed V and J ends, which lost 2 bases and 3 bases, there was a span of 0 bases. The CDR3 is made up of 11 amino acids. Looked up from germline, CDR1 is SGHDT and CDR2 is YYEEEE. In DNA form, the CDR3 reads TGTGCCAGCAGCTTCTACAATGAGCAGTTCTTC. This gives the protein CASSFYNEQFF.

The J gene is TRBJ2-7, the V gene TRBV11-2; 11 bases are a match to TRBD1. V gave up 1 base and J gave up 7 bases; unmatched junction bases: 6. Germline V gene data show CDR1 as SGHAT and CDR2 as FQNNGV. CDR3 length: 15 amino acids. The CDR3 reads CASSLAGTGGREQYF. The DNA for the CDR3 is TGTGCCAGCAGCTTAGCCGGGACAGGGGGGAGAGAGCAGTACTTC.

The J gene is TRBJ2-5, the V gene TRBV27, with 7 bases fitting TRBD2. Germline V CDR1 and CDR2: MNHEY, SMNVEV (reference sequence). V lost 3 bases, J lost 3 bases, and 1 base stayed unmatched. This CDR3 has 13 amino acids. The CDR3 DNA sequence: TGTGCCAGCAGTTTCAGCGGGAAAGAGACCCAGTACTTC. Translated: CASSFSGKETQYF.

The CDR3 region has the DNA TGCAGCGTACAGGGGATTAGGGGTAGTTCTAATGAAAAACTGTTTTTT. Translated: CSVQGIRGSSNEKLFF. The V call is TRBV29-1, the J call TRBJ1-4; TRBD1 agrees at 7 bases. V dropped 6 bases and J dropped 3; count of bases not matched to a gene: 13. From germline, CDR1 is SQVTM and CDR2 ANQGSEA. The CDR3 runs 16 residues.

The rearrangement joins TRBV6-5 to TRBJ2-5, with 7 bases aligning to TRBD1. The J call may be wrong; the DNA end is better matched by TRBJ2-7. Per the germline V gene, CDR1 is MNHEY and CDR2 is SVGAGI. The CDR3 length is 14 residues. This CDR3 is CASTSGTAPYEQYF. As DNA, the CDR3 is TGTGCCAGCACCTCCGGGACAGCACCCTACGAGCAGTACTTC.

This rearrangement joins TRBV18 to TRBJ2-1; no firm D call. Germline CDR1 reads KGHSH; CDR2 reads LQKENI. This CDR3 contains 15 residues. V lost 0 bases and J lost 5, with 11 bases in between. CDR3 DNA sequence: TGTGCCAGCTCACCACCGGGCCAGACCAACAATGAGCAGTTCTTC. Translated, it gives CASSPPGQTNNEQFF.

The V gene is TRBV9, the J gene TRBJ2-2; D gene uncertain. The germline CDR1 and CDR2 sequences are SGDLS and YYNGEE. The CDR3 has 14 amino acids. The V gene lost 0 bases and the J gene lost 6 bases, with 9 bases spanning the gap. This CDR3 is CASSVEQLAGELFF. The CDR3 bases are TGTGCCAGCAGCGTAGAACAGTTGGCCGGGGAGCTGTTTTTT.

The V gene is TRBV7-2, the J gene TRBJ2-7; D could derive from TRBD1 or TRBD2 (5 bases each). The CDR3 sequence is 15 residues long. Trimming took off 3 bases at V and 1 base at J, with 13 bases between the two ends. Germline V gene data show CDR1 as SGHTA and CDR2 as FQGNSA. The CDR3 DNA is TGTGCCAGCAGCTTGGGGGAACTAGTTTCCTACGAGCAGTACTTC. It is translated as CASSLGELVSYEQYF.

The table lists this clone with a few counts. V usage is TRBV9 and J usage is TRBJ2-7, with D perhaps TRBD1 (5 bases). CDR1 and CDR2 from the germline V gene are SGDLS and YYNGEE. The CDR3 totals 14 residues. V gave up 0 bases and J gave up 5 bases, with 12 bases separating them. The CDR3 sequence: CASSVGVRVDEQYF. In DNA, the CDR3 is TGTGCCAGCAGCGTAGGGGTCAGGGTGGACGAGCAGTACTTC.

The chain links TRBV28 to TRBJ2-7; D gene ambiguous. V lost 2 bases, J lost 4 bases, and 6 bases lay in between. The length of the CDR3 is 12 residues. The germline V gene encodes CDR1 MDHEN and CDR2 SYDVKM. The CDR3 DNA sequence: TGTGCCAGCAGTTTAAGGGCGTACGAGCAGTACTTC. This sequence encodes CASSLRAYEQYF.

This chain connects TRBV11-2 to TRBJ1-6; D is uncertain. The V and J ends lost 1 base and 5 bases respectively, with 9 bases between them. The germline CDR1 and CDR2 sequences are SGHAT and FQNNGV. The CDR3 is 15 residues long. CDR3 sequence: CASSLGRQDNSPLHF. The CDR3 bases are TGTGCCAGCAGCTTAGGACGGCAGGATAATTCACCCCTCCACTTT.